A single sample gave rise to the 32 T cell receptor beta chains below, sequenced in a study of cytomegalovirus exposure and HLA in healthy donors. Repertoires were generated with immunoSEQ multiplex PCR, while TCRdb's copy carries only in-frame clones and drops some. The repertoire holds about 160,000 clones, approximately 89% seen once, with 10% in the top ten. Material: PBMCs. The origin of the receptors is a woman aged 18-29 years in good health and CMV-seropositive.

The chain couples TRBV30 to TRBJ2-3, with a weak D call TRBD1 (5 bases). Germline V gene sequence: CDR1 GTSNPN, CDR2 SVGIG (reference sequence). CDR3 length: 20 amino acids. Trimming pared 3 bases from V and 2 bases from J, leaving 30 bases between. CDR3 nucleotides: TGTGCCTGGAGCCCGTCGGTAGGACACGTACCCCTGTCCCACACAGATACGCAGTATTTT. Protein: CAWSPSVGHVPLSHTDTQYF.

CDR3 nucleotides: TGCGCCAGCAGCCAAGATGATAGGGACAGGGCTAGCTACACCTTC. Its translation: CASSQDDRDRASYTF. This rearrangement joins TRBV4-3 to TRBJ1-2, with TRBD1 matching over 9 bases. CDR3 length equals 15 residues. Germline V gene data show CDR1 as LGHNA and CDR2 as YSLEER. V trimming: 0 bases; J trimming: 9 bases; junction bases outside the gene matches: 8.

The V call is TRBV5-1, the J call TRBJ1-5; D is unclear. The CDR3 has 15 residues. The germline gives CDR1 SGHRS, CDR2 YFSETQ. Trimming removed 0 bases at V and 1 base at J, with 8 bases between. The CDR3 spells CASSLAAGSNQPQHF. The CDR3 DNA follows: TGCGCCAGCAGCTTGGCGGCCGGGAGCAATCAGCCCCAGCATTTT.

The chain employs TRBV4-2 and TRBJ1-5; the match to TRBD1 covers 8 bases. The CDR3 spans 16 residues. CDR1 is LGHNA and CDR2 is YNFKEQ in the germline V gene. Trimming at V came to 4 bases and at J to 2 bases, leaving 7 bases not matched to a gene. CDR3 loop: CASSLWGTGGNQPQHF. CDR3 in DNA: TGTGCCAGCAGCCTCTGGGGGACAGGTGGCAATCAGCCCCAGCATTTT.

The chain carries TRBV5-4 and TRBJ2-7; 11 bases are a match to TRBD1. The CDR3 covers 14 residues. The V and J ends lost 4 bases and 6 bases, in that order; junction bases with no gene match: 6. In germline, CDR1 is SGHNT, CDR2 YYREEE (reference sequence). The CDR3 DNA follows: TGTGCCAGCAGCCCGGACAGGGGGCGAGGCGAGCAGTACTTC. This gives the protein CASSPDRGRGEQYF.

This clone turned up a few times. The chain has TRBV5-1 and TRBJ2-7; D may be TRBD1 (5 bases). CDR1 is SGHRS, CDR2 YFSETQ, per germline. The CDR3 spans 14 residues. V was cut by 2 bases and J by 0 bases, with 9 bases left in between. The CDR3 DNA reads as TGCGCCAGCAGCTTTCAGGGCATCTCCTACGAGCAGTACTTC. This translates into CASSFQGISYEQYF.

This chain connects TRBV5-4 to TRBJ1-2; D might be TRBD1 (5 bases). CDR1 is SGHNT, CDR2 YYREEE, per germline (reference sequence). The CDR3 is 14 residues long. V was shortened by 1 base and J by 6 bases, with 13 bases between the two germline ends. The DNA for the CDR3 is TGTGCCAGCAGCTTGCAGACAGTTCAACATGGCTACACCTTC. Protein sequence: CASSLQTVQHGYTF. The full variable domain, completed using reference TRBV5-4 and TRBJ1-2, is ETGVTQSPTHLIKTRGQQVTLRCSSQSGHNTVSWYQQALGQGPQFIFQYYREEENGRGNFPPRFSGLQFPNYSSELNVNALELDDSALYLCASSLQTVQHGYTFGSGTRLTVV.

The chain combines TRBV18 with TRBJ1-2; 8 nucleotides match TRBD1. Trimming took 3 bases from V and 5 from J; bases not matched to a gene: 5. CDR3 length equals 14 residues. The germline gives CDR1 KGHSH, CDR2 LQKENI. The CDR3 coding sequence is TGTGCCAGCTCACCGGACAGGGAAGGATATGGCTACACCTTC. This codes for CASSPDREGYGYTF.

This clone has only a few counts. The gene calls are TRBV18 and TRBJ1-1, with D perhaps TRBD1 (5 bases). V was clipped by 0 bases and J by 1 base, with 12 bases between them. CDR1 KGHSH and CDR2 LQKENI come from the germline V gene. The CDR3 has 16 residues. The CDR3 loop is CASSPPGRGGNTEAFF. The CDR3 DNA reads as TGTGCCAGCTCACCACCCGGGAGGGGTGGGAACACTGAAGCTTTCTTT.

This rearrangement joins TRBV27 to TRBJ2-3; perhaps TRBD2 as D (6 bases). Germline values: CDR1 MNHEY, CDR2 SMNVEV (reference sequence). This CDR3 is built from 17 residues. V was trimmed by 4 bases and J by 0 bases, leaving 17 bases between them. The CDR3 loop is CASSSTRHSGSTDTQYF. The CDR3 DNA sequence: TGTGCCAGCAGTTCCACCCGCCATAGCGGAAGCACAGATACGCAGTATTTT.

The chain links TRBV10-1 to TRBJ2-7, with 11 bases identical to TRBD2. The germline V gene encodes CDR1 WNHNN and CDR2 SYGVQD (reference sequence). J was trimmed by 7 bases and V by 7 bases; bases with no gene match: 15. The CDR3 loop spans 16 amino acids. CDR3 bases: TGCGCCAGCAAGGTTGGCATAGCGGGAGGGCCACGGGAGCAGTACTTC. It translates to CASKVGIAGGPREQYF.

This rearrangement joins TRBV4-3 to TRBJ2-1; TRBD2 might be the D (7 bases). This CDR3 is built from 14 residues. The germline gives CDR1 LGHNA, CDR2 YSLEER. The V end was cut by 0 bases, the J end by 7 bases, with 10 bases between. The CDR3 DNA is TGCGCCAGCAGCCAAGATAGGGGGGGGAATGAGCAGTTCTTC. Amino acid sequence: CASSQDRGGNEQFF.

This chain joins TRBV6-5 and TRBJ1-1; a weak D match, TRBD1 (5 bases). The CDR3 has 14 amino acids. Germline V gene data show CDR1 as MNHEY and CDR2 as SVGAGI. V lost 6 bases and J 4 bases, leaving 15 bases between the germline ends. The CDR3 region is CASRARVGGTEAFF. The CDR3 nucleotides are TGTGCCAGCAGGGCCCGTGTGGGGGGCACTGAAGCTTTCTTT.

V usage is TRBV4-3 and J usage is TRBJ2-2, with 11 bases lining up with TRBD2. Germline-derived CDR1 and CDR2 are LGHNA and YSLEER. V shed 4 bases and J 4 bases; nucleotides not matched to a gene: 5. The CDR3 runs to 16 residues. Here the CDR3 DNA reads TGCGCCAGCAGCCCATGGGGACTAGCGGTCACCGGGGAGCTGTTTTTT. Translated, it gives CASSPWGLAVTGELFF.

The V call is TRBV20-1, the J call TRBJ2-3; unclear D gene. V lost 4 bases, J lost 6 bases, and 8 bases lay in between. The CDR3 loop spans 11 amino acids. Germline lookup yields CDR1 DFQATT and CDR2 SNEGSKA (reference sequence). The DNA of the CDR3 is TGCAGTGCTATGCGATTGGATACGCAGTATTTT. It codes for CSAMRLDTQYF.

The sample holds a few counts of this clone. The chain is built from TRBV5-6 and TRBJ1-2; tentatively, D is TRBD1 (5 bases). Trimming took 4 bases from V and 5 from J, leaving 15 bases between them. This CDR3 region has 14 residues. CDR1 is SGHDT, CDR2 YYEEEE, per germline. The CDR3 coding sequence is TGTGCCAGCAGCACTTCCAGGGTGGGTTATGGCTACACCTTC. This sequence encodes CASSTSRVGYGYTF.

This rearrangement joins TRBV27 to TRBJ2-7, with D maybe TRBD1 (7 bases). Between the trimmed V and J ends, which lost 7 bases and 3 bases, there was a span of 22 bases. CDR1 and CDR2 from the germline V gene are MNHEY and SMNVEV (reference sequence). This CDR3 comprises 16 residues. CDR3 nucleotide sequence: TGTGCCAGCACTCCCGTAGCGACAGGGACTTACTACGAGCAGTACTTC. Its translation is CASTPVATGTYYEQYF.

The gene calls are TRBV19 and TRBJ1-4, with 9 bases identical to TRBD1. In germline, CDR1 is LNHDA, CDR2 SQIVND (reference sequence). The CDR3 contains 18 residues. The V gene end was trimmed by 7 bases and the J gene end by 0 bases; junction bases not matched to a gene: 12. The CDR3 DNA is TGTGCCAGTACGTTTCTACCCGGGACAGGGCCAACTAATGAAAAACTGTTTTTT. As protein: CASTFLPGTGPTNEKLFF.

The chain links TRBV7-9 to TRBJ2-1, with 8 bases fitting TRBD1. Germline trimming cut 4 bases from V and 8 bases from J; bases unmatched to any gene: 7. The CDR3 is 14 residues long. The germline V gene has CDR1 SEHNR and CDR2 FQNEAQ (reference sequence). CDR3 region: CASSSDRGADEQFF. In DNA, the CDR3 is TGTGCCAGCAGCTCAGACAGGGGAGCGGATGAGCAGTTCTTC.

The CDR3 nucleotides are TGTGCCAGCAGCCCCCGGTCGAAGGGAGGACGGAACACTGAAGCTTTCTTT. This codes for CASSPRSKGGRNTEAFF. The chain is built from TRBV9 and TRBJ1-1; D gene ambiguous. V lost 4 bases and J lost 1, with 20 bases in between. This CDR3 is built from 17 residues. The germline V gene has CDR1 SGDLS and CDR2 YYNGEE.

This clone was observed a single time. V and J are TRBV5-1 and TRBJ1-3; 7 nucleotides agree with TRBD1. Germline CDR1 and CDR2: SGHRS and YFSETQ. The CDR3 is 15 amino acids. Unmatched junction bases numbered 2, after V lost 0 bases and J lost 2 bases. This CDR3 is CASSLGGGTGNTIYF. The DNA for the CDR3 is TGCGCCAGCAGCTTGGGAGGGGGCACTGGAAACACCATATATTTT.

This clone has a single count. The chain carries TRBV5-8 and TRBJ1-1; D ambiguous. Per the germline V gene, CDR1 is SGHTS and CDR2 is YDEGEE. V dropped 2 bases and J dropped 1 base, with 9 bases sitting between them. The CDR3 covers 14 residues. The CDR3 bases are TGTGCCAGCAGCTTACCGGTTAGGAACACTGAAGCTTTCTTT. Amino acid sequence: CASSLPVRNTEAFF.

The chain uses TRBV15 and TRBJ2-5; D is uncertain. CDR3 length: 15 amino acids. CDR1 is LNHNV, CDR2 YYDKDF, per germline (reference sequence). The ends were cut back, 0 bases at V and 4 bases at J, with 12 bases in the middle. CDR3 nucleotide sequence: TGTGCCACCAGCAGAGAACGGAGAGGCACAGAGACCCAGTACTTC. Encoded protein: CATSRERRGTETQYF.

The chain recombines TRBV2 with TRBJ1-5; D not resolved. V was shortened by 6 bases and J by 2 bases, with 11 bases between the two germline ends. Germline V gives CDR1 SNHLY, CDR2 FYNNEI. This CDR3 has 14 amino acids. The chain's CDR3 is CASSRLEGNQPQHF. The CDR3 DNA sequence: TGTGCCAGCAGCCGTCTGGAGGGCAATCAGCCCCAGCATTTT.

A few counts support this clone. The V and J genes are TRBV7-9 and TRBJ1-1, with D possibly TRBD1 on 6 matching bases. V was cut by 4 bases and J by 5 bases, with 17 bases left in between. This CDR3 contains 15 residues. In germline, CDR1 is SEHNR, CDR2 FQNEAQ (reference sequence). CDR3 in DNA: TGTGCCAGCAGCTCCGTCCGGGACATTAGGACTGAAGCTTTCTTT. Protein product: CASSSVRDIRTEAFF.

The chain employs TRBV25-1 and TRBJ2-5; perhaps TRBD1 as D (7 bases). The CDR3 covers 16 residues. The germline gives CDR1 MGHDK, CDR2 SYGVNS. Deletions cut 1 base from V and 6 bases from J, with 18 bases between. The CDR3 nucleotides read TGTGCCAGCAGTGAATCCCTTGGTGCAGGGGGGAAGACCCAGTACTTC. Protein sequence: CASSESLGAGGKTQYF.

The V gene is TRBV5-1, the J gene TRBJ2-1; the match to TRBD2 covers 10 bases. V trimming: 1 base; J trimming: 9 bases; junction bases outside the gene matches: 10. This CDR3 contains 16 residues. Per germline, CDR1 SGHRS and CDR2 YFSETQ. The CDR3 region has the DNA TGCGCCAGCAGCTTGCCTAGCGGGAGTTTGGCGCCTGAGCAGTTCTTC. It yields the protein CASSLPSGSLAPEQFF. The full variable domain, rest sourced from reference TRBV5-1 and TRBJ2-1, is KAGVTQTPRYLIKTRGQQVTLSCSPISGHRSVSWYQQTPGQGLQFLFEYFSETQRNKGNFPGRFSGRQFSNSRSEMNVSTLELGDSALYLCASSLPSGSLAPEQFFGPGTRLTVL.

CDR3 DNA: TGCGCCAGCAGCGAGGTCGCAGGGGCTCCCTTTCAGAGCAATCAGCCCCAGCATTTT. Encoded protein: CASSEVAGAPFQSNQPQHF. The chain recombines TRBV10-1 with TRBJ1-5; a possible D gene is TRBD1 (6 bases). The CDR3 is 19 amino acids. Germline CDR1 reads WNHNN; CDR2 reads SYGVQD (reference sequence). Between the trimmed V and J ends, which lost 6 bases and 1 base, there was a span of 25 bases.

As concerns this clone: One end of the junction fails to match germline, which may point to a read error. This sequence joins TRBV7-7 and TRBJ2-5, with a possible D match to TRBD1 (5 bases). CDR1 is SSHAT and CDR2 is FNYEAQ in the germline V gene (reference sequence). The CDR3 totals 14 residues. CDR3 DNA sequence: TGTGCTAGCAGCTTAGGGGTGAAGGAGGAGACCCAGTACTTC. Its translation: CASSLGVKEETQYF.

This chain uses TRBV5-1 with TRBJ1-4; TRBD1 matches 7 bases. The CDR3 length is 14 residues. Germline-derived CDR1 and CDR2 are SGHRS and YFSETQ. V lost 0 bases and J lost 12; bases outside the gene matches: 8. The DNA for the CDR3 is TGCGCCAGCAGCTTGGGGGACAGCCGCCGGGAACTGTTTTTT. As protein: CASSLGDSRRELFF.

V is TRBV28 and J is TRBJ2-7, with D perhaps matching TRBD2 (6 bases). Per the germline V gene, CDR1 is MDHEN and CDR2 is SYDVKM. With 5 bases removed from V and 0 bases from J, the gap between germline ends came to 14 bases. The CDR3 loop spans 15 amino acids. CDR3 sequence reads: CASSRDSGYSYEQYF. As DNA, the CDR3 is TGTGCCAGCAGTCGAGATAGCGGATACTCCTACGAGCAGTACTTC.

This clone was seen only a few times. The rearrangement joins TRBV14 to TRBJ1-5; TRBD1 is a possible D gene (6 bases). Deletions cut 0 bases from V and 11 bases from J, with 20 bases between. The CDR3 covers 16 residues. CDR1 and CDR2 from the germline V gene are SGHDN and FVKESK. As DNA, the CDR3 is TGTGCCAGCAGCCAAGAAGAGGGGGAGGGAGTTTGGTCCCAGCATTTT. It yields the protein CASSQEEGEGVWSQHF.